These 30 T cell receptor beta chains share one sample of origin, sequenced in a study of OX40 agonist ivuxolimab in advanced cancers. TCRdb's table, derived via immunoSEQ multiplex PCR, lists solely in-frame clones and lacks some. The sample records roughly 100,000 clones, 80% to 90% being singletons. The starting material was CD4+ or CD8+ T cells sorted from blood, obtained in a trial of the OX40 agonist ivuxolimab. These TCRs come from an adult with an advanced solid tumor such as melanoma, head and neck, liver or kidney cancer.

This sequence joins TRBV6-1 and TRBJ2-1, with a weak D call TRBD2 (7 bases). Germline CDR1 reads MNHNS; CDR2 reads SASEGT. V dropped 1 base and J dropped 5 bases, with 24 bases sitting between them. The CDR3 has 19 amino acids. The CDR3 is CASSEGWGSNLGGHNEQFF. The CDR3 DNA reads TGTGCCAGCAGTGAAGGATGGGGATCAAACTTGGGGGGGCACAATGAGCAGTTCTTC.

The gene calls are TRBV19 and TRBJ2-4; unclear D gene. Per the germline V gene, CDR1 is LNHDA and CDR2 is SQIVND (reference sequence). The V gene lost 4 bases and the J gene lost 0 bases, with 10 bases spanning the gap. The CDR3 is 15 amino acids. The CDR3 sequence: CASSKPAIAKNIQYF. CDR3 sequence (DNA): TGTGCCAGTAGTAAGCCGGCTATAGCCAAAAACATTCAGTACTTC.

The J gene is TRBJ2-5, the V gene TRBV7-2; D uncertain. The germline V gene has CDR1 SGHTA and CDR2 FQGNSA. V lost 4 bases to trimming and J lost 5 bases, with 8 bases between them. CDR3 length: 12 amino acids. The CDR3 bases are TGTGCCAGCAGCTCCGTCGGGGAGACCCAGTACTTC. This translates into CASSSVGETQYF.

The J gene is TRBJ2-7, the V gene TRBV7-9; D is ambiguous. The germline gives CDR1 SEHNR, CDR2 FQNEAQ (reference sequence). CDR3 size: 12 residues. The V end lost 6 bases, the J end lost 2 bases, and 8 bases lay between the germline ends. The CDR3 region is CASSRAPYEQYF. CDR3 nucleotides: TGTGCCAGCAGTAGGGCCCCCTACGAGCAGTACTTC.

This chain links TRBV18 with TRBJ2-7, with 8 bases that match TRBD1. The CDR3 totals 16 residues. The germline V gene encodes CDR1 KGHSH and CDR2 LQKENI. V shed 2 bases, J shed 5 bases, and the junction held 11 bases outside the gene matches. This CDR3 reads CASSPLNRGSGDEQYF. Written as DNA, the CDR3 is TGTGCCAGCTCACCATTGAACAGGGGGTCGGGGGACGAGCAGTACTTC.

The chain employs TRBV18 and TRBJ1-1; the D gene is possibly TRBD1 (5 bases). The CDR3 totals 13 residues. Trimming stripped 2 bases from V and 5 bases from J, with 9 bases between. Looked up from germline, CDR1 is KGHSH and CDR2 is LQKENI. DNA of the CDR3: TGTGCCAGCTCACCAGGGGGGAGGACTGAAGCTTTCTTT. Translation gives CASSPGGRTEAFF.

The chain uses TRBV6-5 and TRBJ1-1; D might be TRBD1 (6 bases). The CDR3 is 14 amino acids. With 7 bases removed from V and 3 bases from J, the gap between germline ends came to 15 bases. Germline CDR1 reads MNHEY; CDR2 reads SVGAGI. The CDR3 region has the DNA TGTGCCAGCAAACGGGGACGGGGGCACACTGAAGCTTTCTTT. It yields the protein CASKRGRGHTEAFF.

CDR3 sequence (DNA): TGCGCCAGCACTCCAGGGGTGACTGAAGCTTTCTTT. Its protein is CASTPGVTEAFF. This sequence joins TRBV10-2 and TRBJ1-1; TRBD1 is a possible D gene (6 bases). Deletions cut 7 bases from V and 5 bases from J, with 11 bases between. CDR3 size: 12 residues. Germline lookup yields CDR1 WSHSY and CDR2 SAAADI.

This chain uses TRBV3-2 with TRBJ2-1. TRBV3-2 is labeled a pseudogene. The CDR3 runs to 9 residues. CDR3 sequence reads: CASVDEQFF. CDR3 sequence (DNA): TGTGCCAGCGTTGATGAGCAGTTCTTC.

This sequence joins TRBV6-6 and TRBJ1-1, with no clear D. This CDR3 spans 13 amino acids. Germline CDR1 MNHNY, CDR2 SVGAGI (reference sequence). Trimming removed 0 bases at V and 10 bases at J, with 12 bases between. This chain's CDR3 is CASSYSPREVAFF. CDR3 bases: TGTGCCAGCAGTTACTCGCCCCGGGAGGTAGCTTTCTTT.

The V and J genes are TRBV30 and TRBJ1-6; the D is unclear. V was cut by 1 base and J by 5 bases, with 6 bases left in between. Germline values: CDR1 GTSNPN, CDR2 SVGIG (reference sequence). The CDR3 is made up of 13 amino acids. The CDR3, as DNA: TGTGCCTGGAGTGAACAGAATAATTCACCCCTCCACTTT. The encoded protein is CAWSEQNNSPLHF.

The chain has TRBV5-1 and TRBJ2-1; the D gene is possibly TRBD1 (5 bases). With 4 bases removed from V and 3 bases from J, the gap between germline ends came to 17 bases. Germline values: CDR1 SGHRS, CDR2 YFSETQ. This CDR3 spans 16 amino acids. This chain's CDR3 is CASSVTGLRDYNEQFF. CDR3 coding DNA: TGCGCCAGCAGCGTAACAGGCCTCAGGGACTACAATGAGCAGTTCTTC.

V and J are TRBV13 and TRBJ1-2, with D uncertain. The CDR3 covers 13 residues. V gave up 4 bases and J gave up 4 bases, with 10 bases separating them. Per germline, CDR1 PRHDT and CDR2 FYEKMQ (reference sequence). The CDR3: CASSSQGPYGYTF. The CDR3 DNA reads as TGTGCCAGCAGCTCTCAAGGGCCCTATGGCTACACCTTC.

This chain uses TRBV30 with TRBJ2-7; D gene ambiguous. There are 12 residues in the CDR3. CDR1 GTSNPN and CDR2 SVGIG come from the germline V gene (reference sequence). V gave up 1 base and J gave up 7 bases, with 11 bases separating them. Here the CDR3 DNA reads TGTGCCTGGAGTGAAGGTTTGAATGAGCAGTACTTC. This codes for CAWSEGLNEQYF.

This chain links TRBV25-1 with TRBJ1-5; 7 nucleotides agree with TRBD1. V lost 4 bases and J lost 11; bases outside the gene matches: 5. The CDR3 loop spans 12 amino acids. Germline CDR1 reads MGHDK; CDR2 reads SYGVNS. CDR3 sequence: CASSVGTDTQHF. CDR3 nucleotides: TGTGCCAGCAGTGTCGGGACAGACACCCAGCATTTT.

The chain combines TRBV18 with TRBJ1-1; D gene uncertain. The CDR3 contains 11 residues. Deletions cut 2 bases from V and 8 bases from J, with 6 bases between. Germline V gives CDR1 KGHSH, CDR2 LQKENI. The CDR3 nucleotides read TGTGCCAGCTCACCAGGGAGCGAAGCTTTCTTT. Encoded protein: CASSPGSEAFF.

The chain links TRBV7-9 to TRBJ1-5; D gene unclear. The CDR3 is 15 residues long. Germline CDR1 reads SEHNR; CDR2 reads FQNEAQ (reference sequence). V shed 2 bases and J shed 2 bases, with 10 bases lying between them. In nucleotides, the CDR3 is TGTGCCAGCAGCTTAATGTCATCCGGCAATCAGCCCCAGCATTTT. Translation: CASSLMSSGNQPQHF.

The chain carries TRBV7-9 and TRBJ2-1; no definite D call. The CDR3 sequence is 15 residues long. CDR1 and CDR2 from the germline V gene are SEHNR and FQNEAQ (reference sequence). V dropped 0 bases and J dropped 10 bases, with 16 bases sitting between them. This CDR3 is CASSLARGLGREQFF. In nucleotides, the CDR3 is TGTGCCAGCAGCTTAGCGCGTGGCTTAGGTCGAGAGCAGTTCTTC.

The chain combines TRBV28 with TRBJ1-6; TRBD1 aligns across 8 bases. CDR3 length: 15 amino acids. V lost 3 bases, J lost 7 bases, and 5 bases stayed unmatched. CDR1 is MDHEN and CDR2 is SYDVKM in the germline V gene. The DNA of the CDR3 is TGTGCCAGCAGTTTGTCGACAGGGGACAATTCACCCCTCCACTTT. Its protein is CASSLSTGDNSPLHF.

The chain couples TRBV4-1 to TRBJ2-1, with TRBD1 as a possible D gene (8 bases). CDR1 and CDR2 (germline): MGHRA, YSYEKL. CDR3 size: 16 residues. The V gene lost 1 base and the J gene lost 2 bases, with 12 bases spanning the gap. The CDR3 sequence: CASSQATGGAYNEQFF. CDR3 sequence (DNA): TGCGCCAGCAGCCAAGCCACAGGGGGGGCCTACAATGAGCAGTTCTTC.

The chain has TRBV9 and TRBJ2-3; D possibly uses TRBD1 or TRBD2 (5 bases each). Germline CDR1 is SGDLS and CDR2 is YYNGEE. Trimming left V 3 bases short and J 2 bases short, with 13 bases between. This CDR3 has 15 residues. CDR3 nucleotides: TGTGCCAGCAGCGAGTGGGGGTTATCCACAGATACGCAGTATTTT. Translation gives CASSEWGLSTDTQYF.

The V gene is TRBV2, the J gene TRBJ1-5; no reliable D call. Germline V lookup: CDR1 SNHLY, CDR2 FYNNEI. The CDR3 has 12 amino acids. Trimming shortened V by 7 bases and J by 5 bases, and 9 bases separated the two germline ends. In DNA, the CDR3 is TGTGCCAGCAAAGATCCACATCAGCCCCAGCATTTT. Translation gives CASKDPHQPQHF.

On this clone itself: The sample carries other DNA sequences with the same CDR3. The J gene is TRBJ2-7, the V gene TRBV6-5, with TRBD1 matching over 8 bases. Germline-derived CDR1 and CDR2 are MNHEY and SVGAGI. The length of the CDR3 is 14 residues. V shed 6 bases and J 0 bases; nucleotides not matched to a gene: 4. CDR3: CASRSTGDSYEQYF. CDR3 coding DNA: TGTGCCAGCAGGTCGACAGGGGACTCCTACGAGCAGTACTTC.

The CDR3 region is CASSGQGYNQPQHF. CDR3 in DNA: TGTGCCAGCTCTGGACAGGGCTATAATCAGCCCCAGCATTTT. V gene TRBV6-5 combines with J gene TRBJ1-5, with TRBD1 matching over 8 bases. V trimming: 8 bases; J trimming: 4 bases; junction bases outside the gene matches: 7. The CDR3 covers 14 residues. Germline CDR1 MNHEY, CDR2 SVGAGI.

V gene TRBV19 combines with J gene TRBJ2-1; no clear D gene. Germline V gene data show CDR1 as LNHDA and CDR2 as SQIVND (reference sequence). The CDR3 spans 14 residues. Trimming removed 4 bases at V and 0 bases at J, with 7 bases between. The CDR3 protein is CASSKGYSYNEQFF. Written as DNA, the CDR3 is TGTGCCAGTAGTAAGGGATACTCCTACAATGAGCAGTTCTTC.

V gene TRBV7-9 combines with J gene TRBJ1-4; a possible D gene is TRBD1 (5 bases). Trimming removed 5 bases from V and 8 bases from J, with 21 bases in between. The germline V gene has CDR1 SEHNR and CDR2 FQNEAQ (reference sequence). The CDR3 has 16 residues. The CDR3 loop is CASSTPLGRGEEKLFF. The CDR3 nucleotides read TGTGCCAGCAGCACACCACTGGGGAGGGGCGAGGAAAAACTGTTTTTT.

The V and J genes are TRBV6-5 and TRBJ1-2; D is perhaps TRBD1 (5 bases). V was pared by 6 bases and J by 3 bases, with 8 bases between. Germline V gene data show CDR1 as MNHEY and CDR2 as SVGAGI. CDR3 length equals 12 residues. The CDR3 sequence: CASRGLYYGYTF. In nucleotides, the CDR3 is TGTGCCAGCAGGGGACTTTACTATGGCTACACCTTC.

The chain combines TRBV30 with TRBJ2-5; D is ambiguous. Germline V gene lookup returns CDR1 GTSNPN and CDR2 SVGIG (reference sequence). The CDR3 runs to 11 residues. V lost 4 bases and J lost 5, with 8 bases in between. CDR3 DNA: TGTGCCTGGACGATGGCCGAGACCCAGTACTTC. This gives the protein CAWTMAETQYF.

The chain carries TRBV6-5 and TRBJ1-2; possibly TRBD1 for D (5 bases). Germline-derived CDR1 and CDR2 are MNHEY and SVGAGI. V lost 6 bases and J 7 bases, leaving 12 bases between the germline ends. The CDR3 sequence is 12 residues long. The CDR3 sequence: CASRLGVSGYTF. The CDR3 DNA reads TGTGCCAGCAGGTTGGGGGTGAGTGGCTACACCTTC.

This chain joins TRBV5-1 and TRBJ2-2; 9 bases match TRBD1. CDR1 SGHRS and CDR2 YFSETQ come from the germline V gene. Trimming removed 7 bases from V and 5 bases from J; junction bases left unmatched: 9. This CDR3 has 15 amino acids. The DNA of the CDR3 is TGCGCCAGCGTCCCCGGGACAGGGAATACCGGGGAGCTGTTTTTT. Amino acid sequence: CASVPGTGNTGELFF.